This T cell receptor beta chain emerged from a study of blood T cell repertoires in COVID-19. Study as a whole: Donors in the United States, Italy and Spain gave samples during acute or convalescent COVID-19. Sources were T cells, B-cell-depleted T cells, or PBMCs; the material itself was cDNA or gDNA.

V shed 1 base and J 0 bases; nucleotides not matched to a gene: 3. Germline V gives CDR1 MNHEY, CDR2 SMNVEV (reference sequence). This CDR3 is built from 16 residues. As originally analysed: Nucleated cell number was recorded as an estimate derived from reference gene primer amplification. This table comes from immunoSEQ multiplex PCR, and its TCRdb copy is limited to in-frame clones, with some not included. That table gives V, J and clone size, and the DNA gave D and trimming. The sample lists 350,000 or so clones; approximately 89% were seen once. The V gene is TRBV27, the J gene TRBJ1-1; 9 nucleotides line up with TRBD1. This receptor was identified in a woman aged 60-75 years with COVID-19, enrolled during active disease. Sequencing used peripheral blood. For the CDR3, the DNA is TGTGCCAGCAGTTTATACGGGACAGGGATGAACACTGAAGCTTTCTTT. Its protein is CASSLYGTGMNTEAFF.